Listed here are 29 T cell receptor beta chains from one sample, sequenced in a study of OX40 agonist ivuxolimab in advanced cancers. Sequencing used immunoSEQ multiplex PCR; TCRdb keeps in-frame clones, though not all of them. The table includes almost 90,000 clones, 85% to 90% detected once. The sequencing here drew on CD4+ or CD8+ T cells sorted from blood, taken in a trial of the OX40 agonist ivuxolimab. The receptors come from an adult with an advanced solid tumor such as melanoma, head and neck, liver or kidney cancer.

The chain employs TRBV5-1 and TRBJ2-7, with D perhaps assigned TRBD1 or TRBD2 (5 bases each). V lost 4 bases, J lost 4 bases, and 12 bases lay in between. CDR1 is SGHRS, CDR2 YFSETQ, per germline. The CDR3 is made up of 13 amino acids. CDR3 in DNA: TGCGCCAGCAGCCCCAGCGAGGGGTACGAGCAGTACTTC. This gives the protein CASSPSEGYEQYF. Full variable domain (remainder filled in from reference TRBV5-1 and TRBJ2-7): KAGVTQTPRYLIKTRGQQVTLSCSPISGHRSVSWYQQTPGQGLQFLFEYFSETQRNKGNFPGRFSGRQFSNSRSEMNVSTLELGDSALYLCASSPSEGYEQYFGPGTRLTVT.

The chain uses TRBV5-1 and TRBJ1-2; 8 nucleotides line up with TRBD1. Unmatched junction bases numbered 8, after V lost 0 bases and J lost 4 bases. The CDR3 has 16 amino acids. Germline CDR1 reads SGHRS; CDR2 reads YFSETQ. CDR3 in DNA: TGCGCCAGCAGCTTGGATGGGACAGGATTCTTCTATGGCTACACCTTC. It yields the protein CASSLDGTGFFYGYTF.

This clone turned up a few times. Here the CDR3 reads CASSSQRDSYEQYF. Here the CDR3 DNA reads TGTGCCAGCAGCTCCCAGAGGGACAGCTACGAGCAGTACTTC. The V and J genes are TRBV7-3 and TRBJ2-7; TRBD1 aligns across 7 bases. The CDR3 extends over 14 amino acids. The V gene end was trimmed by 4 bases and the J gene end by 3 bases; junction bases not matched to a gene: 6. The germline gives CDR1 SGHTA, CDR2 FQGTGA.

V gene TRBV7-2 combines with J gene TRBJ2-5, with no clear D. CDR1 is SGHTA and CDR2 is FQGNSA in the germline V gene. Trimming removed 3 bases at V and 2 bases at J, with 7 bases between. The CDR3 consists of 13 residues. The CDR3 DNA is TGTGCCAGCAGCTTCGGCCGACAAGAGACCCAGTACTTC. Encoded protein: CASSFGRQETQYF.

This chain connects TRBV7-2 to TRBJ1-2; 8 bases match TRBD1. The CDR3 loop spans 13 amino acids. Germline assignment: CDR1 SGHTA and CDR2 FQGNSA. Unmatched junction bases numbered 6, after V lost 4 bases and J lost 8 bases. CDR3 amino acids: CASSSTGVKGYTF. The CDR3, as DNA: TGTGCCAGCAGCTCGACAGGGGTAAAGGGCTACACCTTC.

The chain carries TRBV4-3 and TRBJ2-1; D possibly corresponds to TRBD1 (6 bases). CDR3 size: 15 residues. Trimming left V 1 base short and J 5 bases short, with 12 bases between. Germline loops: CDR1 LGHNA, CDR2 YSLEER. The CDR3 loop is CASSQVRGRHNEQFF. The CDR3 DNA sequence: TGCGCCAGCAGCCAAGTCAGGGGCCGACACAATGAGCAGTTCTTC.

The chain combines TRBV5-8 with TRBJ2-5, with 11 bases fitting TRBD1. CDR1 SGHTS and CDR2 YDEGEE come from the germline V gene. This CDR3 contains 17 residues. The V gene end was trimmed by 1 base and the J gene end by 2 bases; junction bases not matched to a gene: 7. DNA of the CDR3: TGTGCCAGCAGCTTGACCGGACAGGGGGCGAGGCAAGAGACCCAGTACTTC. It yields the protein CASSLTGQGARQETQYF.

The J gene is TRBJ1-1, the V gene TRBV11-2; no clear D. The V and J ends lost 5 bases and 1 base respectively, with 17 bases between them. The CDR3 has 16 residues. The germline V gene encodes CDR1 SGHAT and CDR2 FQNNGV. CDR3 sequence reads: CASSRDVYRPNTEAFF. The CDR3 nucleotides are TGTGCCAGCAGCCGAGACGTTTATCGACCGAACACTGAAGCTTTCTTT.

CDR3 nucleotides: TGTGCCAGCAGCCCGGCCGGGGGTTGGGGGGCAAGTAACATTCAGTACTTC. Its translation: CASSPAGGWGASNIQYF. The J gene is TRBJ2-4, the V gene TRBV5-5; D might be TRBD1 or TRBD2, each matching 6 bases. Germline values: CDR1 SGHKS, CDR2 YYEKEE (reference sequence). The CDR3 contains 17 residues. Trimming shortened V by 4 bases and J by 7 bases, and 24 bases separated the two germline ends. Complete variable domain (other parts from reference TRBV5-5 and TRBJ2-4): DAGVTQSPTHLIKTRGQQVTLRCSPISGHKSVSWYQQVLGQGPQFIFQYYEKEERGRGNFPDRFSARQFPNYSSELNVNALLLGDSALYLCASSPAGGWGASNIQYFGAGTRLSVL.

The J gene is TRBJ2-5, the V gene TRBV7-2, with 9 bases aligning to TRBD1. J lost 2 bases, V lost 3 bases, and 7 bases had no gene match. CDR1 and CDR2 (germline): SGHTA, FQGNSA. The CDR3 is made up of 16 amino acids. This chain's CDR3 is CASSLVLDRGQETQYF. The CDR3 DNA reads TGTGCCAGCAGCTTGGTCCTTGACAGGGGGCAAGAGACCCAGTACTTC.

This sequence joins TRBV7-8 and TRBJ2-1; 14 positions match TRBD2. The CDR3 runs to 15 residues. V lost 7 bases to trimming and J lost 10 bases; unmatched junction nucleotides: 9. Germline CDR1 reads SGHVS; CDR2 reads FQNEAQ. The CDR3 loop reads CASKPGLAGAGEQFF. The CDR3 coding sequence is TGTGCCAGCAAACCGGGACTAGCGGGAGCGGGGGAGCAGTTCTTC.

This clone occurred once. J is TRBJ2-5 and V is TRBV9; 12 bases line up with TRBD2. CDR3 length: 17 amino acids. V trimming: 4 bases; J trimming: 0 bases; junction bases outside the gene matches: 7. Germline V CDR1 and CDR2: SGDLS, YYNGEE. The chain's CDR3 is CASSLAGTSGYQETQYF. The CDR3 DNA reads as TGTGCCAGCAGCCTCGCAGGGACTAGCGGGTACCAAGAGACCCAGTACTTC.

The chain carries TRBV18 and TRBJ2-1; D is possibly TRBD2 (5 bases). Deletions cut 2 bases from V and 0 bases from J, with 5 bases between. There are 14 residues in the CDR3. Germline CDR1 and CDR2: KGHSH and LQKENI. The CDR3 reads CASSPGSSYNEQFF. Written as DNA, the CDR3 is TGTGCCAGCTCACCAGGGAGCTCCTACAATGAGCAGTTCTTC.

This clone occurred a few times. The chain has TRBV12-5 and TRBJ1-1; D unclear. The CDR3 spans 13 residues. V was shortened by 7 bases and J by 0 bases, with 9 bases between the two germline ends. CDR1 is LGHNT, CDR2 FRNRAP, per germline. Here the CDR3 DNA reads TGTGCTAGTGCCATACAGATGAACACTGAAGCTTTCTTT. It translates to CASAIQMNTEAFF.

This chain connects TRBV27 to TRBJ2-1; D is unresolved. The CDR3 loop spans 18 amino acids. The V gene's germline CDR1 is MNHEY and CDR2 SMNVEV (reference sequence). Trimming removed 7 bases at V and 0 bases at J, with 22 bases between. CDR3 protein: CASIKWASQVSSYNEQFF. The CDR3 coding sequence is TGTGCCAGCATCAAGTGGGCCTCGCAGGTTAGCTCCTACAATGAGCAGTTCTTC.

This clone came up once. The J gene is TRBJ1-2, the V gene TRBV6-5, with 7 bases lining up with TRBD1. This CDR3 region has 14 residues. V gave up 2 bases and J gave up 6 bases; unmatched junction bases: 6. CDR1 and CDR2 (germline): MNHEY, SVGAGI. The CDR3 sequence is CASSYGMQGDGYTF. The CDR3 DNA reads TGTGCCAGCAGTTACGGGATGCAGGGGGATGGCTACACCTTC.

This chain joins TRBV6-5 and TRBJ1-1; D gene ambiguous. V lost 7 bases and J 4 bases, leaving 16 bases between the germline ends. Germline-derived CDR1 and CDR2 are MNHEY and SVGAGI. The CDR3 is made up of 14 amino acids. Here the CDR3 reads CASIRKGLFTEAFF. CDR3 sequence (DNA): TGTGCCAGCATTCGTAAGGGTTTGTTCACTGAAGCTTTCTTT.

The genes are TRBV29-1 and TRBJ2-7; D may be TRBD1 (5 bases). Germline V lookup: CDR1 SQVTM, CDR2 ANQGSEA. The length of the CDR3 is 14 residues. V gave up 2 bases and J gave up 2 bases, with 13 bases separating them. CDR3 region: CSVETPGHTYEQYF. The CDR3 nucleotides are TGCAGCGTTGAAACCCCCGGACATACCTACGAGCAGTACTTC.

This chain links TRBV9 with TRBJ2-7; no reliable D call. The ends were cut back, 0 bases at V and 0 bases at J, with 7 bases in the middle. From germline, CDR1 is SGDLS and CDR2 YYNGEE. The CDR3 extends over 14 amino acids. Here the CDR3 reads CASSVEVDSYEQYF. DNA for the CDR3: TGTGCCAGCAGCGTAGAGGTGGACTCCTACGAGCAGTACTTC.

The chain employs TRBV4-3 and TRBJ2-1, with 8 bases matching TRBD2. Looked up from germline, CDR1 is LGHNA and CDR2 is YSLEER. V trimming: 0 bases; J trimming: 7 bases; junction bases outside the gene matches: 8. CDR3 length: 16 residues. CDR3 sequence reads: CASSQDRGRTVNEQFF. The CDR3 DNA is TGCGCCAGCAGCCAAGATCGCGGGAGGACCGTGAATGAGCAGTTCTTC.

This chain links TRBV10-2 with TRBJ2-1; D tentatively reads TRBD1 or TRBD2 (5 bases each). Germline CDR1 reads WSHSY; CDR2 reads SAAADI. Deletions cut 6 bases from V and 10 bases from J, with 10 bases between. This CDR3 has 11 amino acids. The CDR3 protein is CASSPWDEQFF. The CDR3 nucleotides read TGCGCCAGCAGCCCATGGGACGAGCAGTTCTTC.

The V and J genes are TRBV6-5 and TRBJ1-2; D remains unclear. Trimming took 6 bases from V and 8 from J, leaving 13 bases between them. The CDR3 covers 12 residues. Germline CDR1 reads MNHEY; CDR2 reads SVGAGI. The DNA for the CDR3 is TGTGCCAGCAGCCAGAGATCCGGCGGCTACACCTTC. Amino acids: CASSQRSGGYTF.

The CDR3 DNA reads TGTGCCAGCAGTGGAAGGCAGGGAGACACTGAAGCTTTCTTT. Translating it yields CASSGRQGDTEAFF. The J gene is TRBJ1-1, the V gene TRBV2, with D perhaps matching TRBD1 (5 bases). The germline V gene has CDR1 SNHLY and CDR2 FYNNEI. V dropped 4 bases and J dropped 3 bases, with 12 bases sitting between them. This CDR3 has 14 residues.

This chain links TRBV5-1 with TRBJ1-6; 11 bases are a match to TRBD1. Losses at the gene ends were 3 bases for V and 8 bases for J; bases not matched to a gene: 1. The CDR3 contains 14 residues. The V gene's germline CDR1 is SGHRS and CDR2 YFSETQ. The chain's CDR3 is CASSWTGGDSPLHF. The CDR3 coding sequence is TGCGCCAGCAGCTGGACAGGGGGCGATTCACCCCTCCACTTT.

Comments on this clone: A read error may produce the germline difference seen at one junction end. The chain links TRBV11-2 to TRBJ2-5, with 8 bases identical to TRBD2. Near its end, the DNA agrees better with TRBJ2-7, so the J call may be wrong. The length of the CDR3 is 15 residues. Germline V gene sequence: CDR1 SGHAT, CDR2 FQNNGV. The CDR3 loop reads CASRLAGIVSYEQYF. CDR3 coding DNA: TGTGCCAGCAGATTAGCGGGGATCGTTTCCTACGAGCAGTACTTC.

The chain uses TRBV5-1 and TRBJ1-5; D is undetermined. The CDR3 consists of 16 residues. Between the trimmed V and J ends, which lost 0 bases and 0 bases, there was a span of 10 bases. Germline-derived CDR1 and CDR2 are SGHRS and YFSETQ. The CDR3 sequence is CASSLGDSYSNQPQHF. CDR3 DNA sequence: TGCGCCAGCAGCTTGGGGGATAGCTATAGCAATCAGCCCCAGCATTTT.

The V gene is TRBV7-3, the J gene TRBJ1-5, with TRBD1 matching over 11 bases. With V trimmed by 5 bases and J by 5 bases, 5 bases remained unmatched. CDR3 size: 15 residues. Looked up from germline, CDR1 is SGHTA and CDR2 is FQGTGA. The CDR3 loop is CASSPRTGGDQPQHF. In nucleotides, the CDR3 is TGTGCCAGCAGCCCAAGGACAGGGGGCGATCAGCCCCAGCATTTT.

The chain carries TRBV5-6 and TRBJ1-5; D gene unclear. Looked up from germline, CDR1 is SGHDT and CDR2 is YYEEEE. V lost 2 bases, J lost 1 base, and 10 bases lay in between. This CDR3 spans 15 amino acids. Written as DNA, the CDR3 is TGTGCCAGCAGCTTATCGAGACGGAGCAATCAGCCCCAGCATTTT. This translates into CASSLSRRSNQPQHF.

The chain carries TRBV5-1 and TRBJ2-1; 9 bases map to TRBD1. The junction had 9 bases not matched to a gene; V was cut back by 5 bases and J by 3 bases. The CDR3 totals 16 residues. Germline CDR1 is SGHRS and CDR2 is YFSETQ. The chain's CDR3 is CASSGGQGRFYNEQFF. Here the CDR3 DNA reads TGCGCCAGCAGTGGGGGACAGGGAAGGTTCTACAATGAGCAGTTCTTC. The variable domain in full, completed from reference TRBV5-1 and TRBJ2-1, reads KAGVTQTPRYLIKTRGQQVTLSCSPISGHRSVSWYQQTPGQGLQFLFEYFSETQRNKGNFPGRFSGRQFSNSRSEMNVSTLELGDSALYLCASSGGQGRFYNEQFFGPGTRLTVL.